Following are 18 T cell receptor beta chains from one sample sequenced in a study of molecular identifiers for immune sequencing clone quantification. TCRdb reprocessed the PCR reads with MiXCR, giving one entry per CDR3 protein. In the table there are a few hundred thousand distinct CDR3 sequences, roughly 24% of which are singletons. The source material was naive CD8+ T cells from blood, with Jurkat cell RNA spiked in. Subset specified: FACS-sorted CD8+CD4-CCR7+CD45RA+ naive T cells. These receptors came from a human donor in good health. Some libraries in this study had Jurkat cell RNA spiked in.

The DNA for the CDR3 is TGTGCCAGCAGTGAATCCCGAGAGACCCAGTACTTC. Translating it yields CASSESRETQYF. The V gene is TRBV25-1, the J gene TRBJ2-5; no firm D call. This CDR3 region has 12 residues. Germline CDR1 and CDR2: MGHDK and SYGVNS. V was shortened by 1 base and J by 4 bases, with 4 bases between the two germline ends.

The chain has TRBV4-1 and TRBJ2-2; D remains unclear. The ends were cut back, 1 base at V and 9 bases at J, with 12 bases in the middle. The germline gives CDR1 MGHRA, CDR2 YSYEKL. The CDR3 length is 14 residues. The CDR3: CASSQVSVGRELFF. DNA of the CDR3: TGCGCCAGCAGCCAAGTCAGTGTCGGCAGGGAGCTGTTTTTT.

About this clonotype: Being one base from a much bigger clone, this may be a read error. V gene TRBV10-3 combines with J gene TRBJ2-7; D remains ambiguous. CDR3 length: 12 residues. Per germline, CDR1 ENHRY and CDR2 SYGVKD. The CDR3 sequence: CAISESGYGQYF. As DNA, the CDR3 is TGTGCCATCAGTGAGTCGGGGTACGGGCAGTACTTC.

This clonotype was counted at least ten times. The J gene is TRBJ1-3, the V gene TRBV4-3; tentatively, D is TRBD1 (6 bases). Germline V CDR1 and CDR2: LGHNA, YSLEER. This CDR3 is 15 amino acids long. V was trimmed by 1 base and J by 1 base, leaving 8 bases between them. CDR3 coding DNA: TGCGCCAGCAGCCAAGGGACAGAGTCTGGAAACACCATATATTTT. This codes for CASSQGTESGNTIYF.

The chain uses TRBV6-2 or TRBV6-3 and TRBJ1-5, with 8 bases matching TRBD1. From germline, CDR1 is MNHEY and CDR2 SVGEGT. This CDR3 is built from 17 residues. J was trimmed by 5 bases and V by 2 bases; bases with no gene match: 11. The DNA for the CDR3 is TGTGCCAGCAGTTACAATGGCGGCAGGGGGCCCGATCAGCCCCAGCATTTT. Translating it yields CASSYNGGRGPDQPQHF.

This clonotype was counted between two and nine times. V usage is TRBV27 and J usage is TRBJ2-3; D perhaps matches TRBD1 (6 bases). Germline V gene data show CDR1 as MNHEY and CDR2 as SMNVEV (reference sequence). This CDR3 has 14 amino acids. V lost 5 bases to trimming and J lost 2 bases, with 11 bases between them. DNA for the CDR3: TGTGCCAGCAGTATAACAGGGTTCACAGATACGCAGTATTTT. It specifies CASSITGFTDTQYF.

This clonotype was found once. Being one base from a much bigger clone, this may be a read error. The chain recombines TRBV7-9 with TRBJ2-7; a possible D gene is TRBD2 (6 bases). Germline V gene sequence: CDR1 SEHNR, CDR2 FQNEAQ (reference sequence). This CDR3 region has 14 residues. V gave up 4 bases and J gave up 1 base, with 11 bases separating them. The CDR3 loop is CASSSHGGSYEQYF. Written as DNA, the CDR3 is TGTGCCAGCAGCTCCCACGGGGGATCCTACGAGCAGTACTTC.

The table lists this clonotype with many counts. V usage is TRBV4-1 and J usage is TRBJ2-7; D is unresolved. The germline gives CDR1 MGHRA, CDR2 YSYEKL. Trimming removed 1 base at V and 6 bases at J, with 10 bases between. The CDR3 has 13 amino acids. The CDR3: CASSQAASIEQYF. CDR3 nucleotide sequence: TGCGCCAGCAGCCAAGCCGCTAGTATCGAGCAGTACTTC.

This clonotype has more than one count but fewer than ten. This CDR3 reads CSARDRGGLTYEQYF. DNA for the CDR3: TGCAGTGCTAGAGATCGAGGGGGCTTGACCTACGAGCAGTACTTC. The rearrangement links TRBV20-1 to TRBJ2-7; 7 bases line up with TRBD1. This CDR3 is built from 15 residues. Germline V gene lookup returns CDR1 DFQATT and CDR2 SNEGSKA (reference sequence). V was pared by 0 bases and J by 2 bases, with 7 bases of the junction left unmatched.

There are many counts of this clonotype. This chain connects TRBV20-1 to TRBJ1-5; D unresolved. The CDR3 covers 16 residues. V gave up 3 bases and J gave up 2 bases, with 17 bases separating them. Germline loops: CDR1 DFQATT, CDR2 SNEGSKA (reference sequence). The CDR3 DNA sequence: TGCAGTGCTAGCACGGCCCTGCGTCAGGGCAATCAGCCCCAGCATTTT. This codes for CSASTALRQGNQPQHF.

V is TRBV4-3 and J is TRBJ2-3; D remains unclear. CDR1 and CDR2 from the germline V gene are LGHNA and YSLEER. The CDR3 is 15 residues long. V was clipped by 0 bases and J by 0 bases, with 7 bases between them. In DNA form, the CDR3 reads TGCGCCAGCAGCCAAGAACCGCTTAGCACAGATACGCAGTATTTT. Encoded protein: CASSQEPLSTDTQYF.

This clonotype was recorded many times. The chain couples TRBV19 to TRBJ1-1, with D hard to call. Deletions cut 5 bases from V and 2 bases from J, with 18 bases between. Germline V CDR1 and CDR2: LNHDA, SQIVND (reference sequence). This CDR3 contains 16 residues. DNA for the CDR3: TGTGCCAGTAGTTTAAGTGTTTGGGGAGAAAACACTGAAGCTTTCTTT. Encoded protein: CASSLSVWGENTEAFF.

This clonotype was recorded a few times. The CDR3 loop is CASSSVPGTAYEQYF. CDR3 nucleotides: TGCGCCAGCAGCTCTGTTCCCGGGACGGCCTACGAGCAGTACTTC. This chain links TRBV5-1 with TRBJ2-7, with D possibly called TRBD1 or TRBD2 (5 bases each). Germline V gives CDR1 SGHRS, CDR2 YFSETQ. V was pared by 3 bases and J by 2 bases, with 15 bases between. The CDR3 is 15 amino acids.

This clonotype was seen a single time. DNA for the CDR3: TGTGCCAGCAGTTTTAGGGTTATATCCGCCTATGGCTACACCTTC. Translating it yields CASSFRVISAYGYTF. The gene calls are TRBV12-3 or TRBV12-4 and TRBJ1-2; D not certain. This CDR3 is 15 amino acids long. Between the trimmed V and J ends, which lost 3 bases and 4 bases, there was a span of 15 bases.

V is TRBV7-6 and J is TRBJ1-1; D possibly corresponds to TRBD1 (5 bases). From germline, CDR1 is SGHVS and CDR2 FNYEAQ. Trimming took 5 bases from V and 11 from J, leaving 24 bases between them. The CDR3 runs 15 residues. The CDR3 loop reads CASSGGGSGGPAAFF. The CDR3 DNA follows: TGTGCCAGCAGCGGGGGAGGGAGTGGCGGCCCTGCCGCTTTCTTT.

This clonotype was counted between two and nine times. The CDR3 loop is CASSLEAGGFNTEAFF. The DNA for the CDR3 is TGTGCCAGCAGTTTAGAGGCAGGGGGCTTTAACACTGAAGCTTTCTTT. The V call is TRBV27, the J call TRBJ1-1; 8 bases map to TRBD1. V trimming: 2 bases; J trimming: 2 bases; junction bases outside the gene matches: 7. The CDR3 runs to 16 residues. Germline V gene sequence: CDR1 MNHEY, CDR2 SMNVEV (reference sequence).

This clonotype has a count of ten or more. V and J are TRBV7-9 and TRBJ2-5; 8 positions match TRBD1. Trimming took 5 bases from V and 1 from J; bases not matched to a gene: 15. Germline lookup yields CDR1 SEHNR and CDR2 FQNEAQ (reference sequence). The CDR3 has 18 amino acids. This chain's CDR3 is CASSTQKHTGQVQETQYF. The DNA of the CDR3 is TGTGCCAGCAGCACCCAAAAACACACGGGACAGGTCCAAGAGACCCAGTACTTC.

The V and J genes are TRBV15 and TRBJ2-7, with TRBD1 matching 7 bases. The CDR3 has 15 amino acids. Trimming at V came to 0 bases and at J to 3 bases, leaving 5 bases not matched to a gene. The germline V gene has CDR1 LNHNV and CDR2 YYDKDF (reference sequence). This CDR3 reads CATSRDRDSHYEQYF. Written as DNA, the CDR3 is TGTGCCACCAGCAGAGATCGGGACAGCCACTACGAGCAGTACTTC. Supplemented by reference TRBV15 and TRBJ2-7, the full variable domain reads DAMVIQNPRYQVTQFGKPVTLSCSQTLNHNVMYWYQQKSSQAPKLLFHYYDKDFNNEADTPDNFQSRRPNTSFCFLDIRSPGLGDTAMYLCATSRDRDSHYEQYFGPGTRLTVT.